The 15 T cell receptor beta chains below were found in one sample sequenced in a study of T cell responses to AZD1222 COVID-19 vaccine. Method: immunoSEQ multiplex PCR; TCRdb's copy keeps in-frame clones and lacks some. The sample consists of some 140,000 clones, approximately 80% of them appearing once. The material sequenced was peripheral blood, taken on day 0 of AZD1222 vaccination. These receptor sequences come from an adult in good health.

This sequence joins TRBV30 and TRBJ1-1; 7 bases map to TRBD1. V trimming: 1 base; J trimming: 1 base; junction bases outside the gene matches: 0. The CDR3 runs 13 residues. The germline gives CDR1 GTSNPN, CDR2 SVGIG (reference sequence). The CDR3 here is CAWSGQGNTEAFF. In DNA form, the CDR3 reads TGTGCCTGGAGTGGACAGGGGAACACTGAAGCTTTCTTT.

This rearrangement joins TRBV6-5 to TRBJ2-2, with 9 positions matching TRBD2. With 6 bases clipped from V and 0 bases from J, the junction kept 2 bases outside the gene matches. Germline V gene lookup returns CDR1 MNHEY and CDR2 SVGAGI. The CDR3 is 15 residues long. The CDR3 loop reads CASRLAGANTGELFF. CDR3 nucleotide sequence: TGTGCCAGCAGATTAGCGGGGGCGAACACCGGGGAGCTGTTTTTT.

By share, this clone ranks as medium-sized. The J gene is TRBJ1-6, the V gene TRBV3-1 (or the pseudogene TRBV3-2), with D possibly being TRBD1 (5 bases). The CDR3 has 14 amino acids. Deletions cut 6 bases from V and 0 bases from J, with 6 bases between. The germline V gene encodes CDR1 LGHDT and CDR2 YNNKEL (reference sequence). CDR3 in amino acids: CASSDSSYNSPLHF. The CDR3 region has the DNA TGTGCCAGCAGTGACAGCTCCTATAATTCACCCCTCCACTTT.

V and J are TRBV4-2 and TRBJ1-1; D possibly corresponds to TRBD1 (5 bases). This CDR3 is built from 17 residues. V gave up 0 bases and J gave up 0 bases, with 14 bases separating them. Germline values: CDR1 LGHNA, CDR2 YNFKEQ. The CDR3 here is CASSQESRGRVNTEAFF. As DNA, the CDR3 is TGTGCCAGCAGCCAAGAATCGAGGGGACGAGTGAACACTGAAGCTTTCTTT.

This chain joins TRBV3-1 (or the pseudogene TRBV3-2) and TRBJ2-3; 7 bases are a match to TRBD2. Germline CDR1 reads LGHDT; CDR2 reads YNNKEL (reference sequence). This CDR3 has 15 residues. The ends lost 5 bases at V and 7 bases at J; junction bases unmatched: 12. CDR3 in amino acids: CASSSTGTKRNTQYF. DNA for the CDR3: TGTGCCAGCAGCTCGACCGGGACTAAGAGGAATACGCAGTATTTT.

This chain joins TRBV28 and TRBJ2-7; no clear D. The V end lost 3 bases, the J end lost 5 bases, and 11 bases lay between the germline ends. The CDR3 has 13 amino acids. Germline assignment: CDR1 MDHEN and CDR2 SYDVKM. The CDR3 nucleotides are TGTGCCAGCAGTTTCCGGGTGAGGAACGAGCAGTACTTC. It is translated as CASSFRVRNEQYF. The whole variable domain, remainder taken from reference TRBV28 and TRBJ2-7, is DVKVTQSSRYLVKRTGEKVFLECVQDMDHENMFWYRQDPGLGLRLIYFSYDVKMKEKGDIPEGYSVSREKKERFSLILESASTNQTSMYLCASSFRVRNEQYFGPGTRLTVT.

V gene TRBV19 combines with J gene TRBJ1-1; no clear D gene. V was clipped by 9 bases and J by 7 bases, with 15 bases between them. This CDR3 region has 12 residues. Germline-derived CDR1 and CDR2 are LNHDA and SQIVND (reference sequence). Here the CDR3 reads CASTTDKDEAFF. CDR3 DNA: TGTGCCAGCACGACGGATAAGGATGAAGCTTTCTTT.

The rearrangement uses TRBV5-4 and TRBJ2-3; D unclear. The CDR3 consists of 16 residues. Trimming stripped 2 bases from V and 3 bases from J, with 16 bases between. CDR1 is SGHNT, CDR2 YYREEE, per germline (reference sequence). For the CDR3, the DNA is TGTGCCAGCAGCTTACAGACGGCCTCGAGGACAGATACGCAGTATTTT. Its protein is CASSLQTASRTDTQYF. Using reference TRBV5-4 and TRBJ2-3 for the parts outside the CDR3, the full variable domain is ETGVTQSPTHLIKTRGQQVTLRCSSQSGHNTVSWYQQALGQGPQFIFQYYREEENGRGNFPPRFSGLQFPNYSSELNVNALELDDSALYLCASSLQTASRTDTQYFGPGTRLTVL.

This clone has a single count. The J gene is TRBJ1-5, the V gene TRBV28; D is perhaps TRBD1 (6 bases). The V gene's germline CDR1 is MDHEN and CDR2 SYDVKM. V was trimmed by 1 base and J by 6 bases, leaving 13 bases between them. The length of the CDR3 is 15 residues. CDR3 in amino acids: CASSLSGGGPQPQHF. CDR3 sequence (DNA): TGTGCCAGCAGTTTATCCGGGGGCGGGCCTCAGCCCCAGCATTTT.

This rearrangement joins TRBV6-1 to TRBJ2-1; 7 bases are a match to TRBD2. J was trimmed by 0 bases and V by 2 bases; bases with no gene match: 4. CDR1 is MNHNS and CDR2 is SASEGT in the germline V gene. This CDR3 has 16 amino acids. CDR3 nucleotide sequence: TGTGCCAGCAGTGAATCGGTAGCGGGCTCCTACAATGAGCAGTTCTTC. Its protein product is CASSESVAGSYNEQFF.

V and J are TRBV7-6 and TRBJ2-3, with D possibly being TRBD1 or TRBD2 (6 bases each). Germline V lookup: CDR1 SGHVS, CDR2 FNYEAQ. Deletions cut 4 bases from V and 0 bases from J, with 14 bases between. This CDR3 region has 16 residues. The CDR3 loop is CASSSPRGASTDTQYF. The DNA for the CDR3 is TGTGCCAGCAGCTCCCCGAGGGGGGCAAGCACAGATACGCAGTATTTT. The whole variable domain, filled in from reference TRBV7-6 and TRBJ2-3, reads GAGVSQSPRYKVTKRGQDVALRCDPISGHVSLYWYRQALGQGPEFLTYFNYEAQQDKSGLPNDRFSAERPEGSISTLTIQRTEQRDSAMYRCASSSPRGASTDTQYFGPGTRLTVL.

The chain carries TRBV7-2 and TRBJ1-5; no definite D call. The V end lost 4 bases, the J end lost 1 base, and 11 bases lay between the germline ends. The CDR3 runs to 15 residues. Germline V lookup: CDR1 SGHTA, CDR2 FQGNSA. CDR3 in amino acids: CASSSIWVSNQPQHF. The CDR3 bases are TGTGCCAGCAGCTCCATTTGGGTGAGCAATCAGCCCCAGCATTTT. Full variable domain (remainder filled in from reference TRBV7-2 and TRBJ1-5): GAGVSQSPSNKVTEKGKDVELRCDPISGHTALYWYRQSLGQGLEFLIYFQGNSAPDKSGLPSDRFSAERTGGSVSTLTIQRTQQEDSAVYLCASSSIWVSNQPQHFGDGTRLSIL.

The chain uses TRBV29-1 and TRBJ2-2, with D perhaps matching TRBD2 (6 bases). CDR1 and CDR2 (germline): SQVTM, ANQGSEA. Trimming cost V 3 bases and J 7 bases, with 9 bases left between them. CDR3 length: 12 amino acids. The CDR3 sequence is CSVEGGIGELFF. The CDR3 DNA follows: TGCAGCGTTGAGGGCGGGATCGGGGAGCTGTTTTTT.

The CDR3 coding sequence is TGCAGCGTTGAAGGTGTAGACAGGGGTGGCTACACCTTC. It specifies CSVEGVDRGGYTF. The V gene is TRBV29-1, the J gene TRBJ1-2, with TRBD1 matching over 8 bases. CDR3 size: 13 residues. V dropped 1 base and J dropped 7; count of bases not matched to a gene: 5. The germline V gene encodes CDR1 SQVTM and CDR2 ANQGSEA.

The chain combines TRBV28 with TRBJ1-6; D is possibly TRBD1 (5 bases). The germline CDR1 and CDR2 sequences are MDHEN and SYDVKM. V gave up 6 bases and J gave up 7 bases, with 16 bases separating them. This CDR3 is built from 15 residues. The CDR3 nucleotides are TGTGCCAGCAGCCGACCGGGACCGTCGAATTCACCCCTCCACTTT. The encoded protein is CASSRPGPSNSPLHF.